A single sample gave rise to the 30 T cell receptor beta chains below, sequenced in a study of T cell responses to AZD1222 COVID-19 vaccine. Sequencing was performed with immunoSEQ multiplex PCR; in TCRdb, only in-frame clones are kept and a portion is missing. Found here are around 190,000 clones, 90% to 95% of them singletons; the top ten hold around 1.5%. This specimen was peripheral blood, taken 28 days after the second AZD1222 dose. The receptors come from an adult who received the AZD1222 COVID-19 vaccine.

The chain employs TRBV7-3 and TRBJ1-5; D gene uncertain. The CDR3 loop spans 16 amino acids. Germline V lookup: CDR1 SGHTA, CDR2 FQGTGA. V gave up 1 base and J gave up 0 bases, with 10 bases separating them. The CDR3 DNA follows: TGTGCCAGCAGCTTAATTCCATTCAATAGCAATCAGCCCCAGCATTTT. Protein product: CASSLIPFNSNQPQHF.

The V gene is TRBV11-3, the J gene TRBJ1-2; unclear D gene. The V gene's germline CDR1 is SGHNT and CDR2 YENEEA. The CDR3 totals 12 residues. Trimming shortened V by 0 bases and J by 7 bases, and 6 bases separated the two germline ends. The CDR3 is CASSLDGAGYTF. The CDR3 DNA follows: TGTGCCAGCAGCTTAGATGGCGCTGGCTACACCTTC.

The chain carries TRBV6-6 and TRBJ2-5; 9 bases agree with TRBD2. Trimming took 4 bases from V and 5 from J; bases not matched to a gene: 8. The CDR3 contains 15 residues. The germline CDR1 and CDR2 sequences are MNHNY and SVGAGI (reference sequence). This CDR3 reads CASSFLISGSETQYF. The CDR3 DNA reads as TGTGCCAGCAGTTTTTTAATTAGCGGGAGTGAGACCCAGTACTTC.

The chain employs TRBV3-1 (or the pseudogene TRBV3-2) and TRBJ2-1; 8 nucleotides agree with TRBD1. Germline CDR1 reads LGHDT; CDR2 reads YNNKEL (reference sequence). The length of the CDR3 is 14 residues. J was trimmed by 5 bases and V by 3 bases; bases with no gene match: 3. CDR3 sequence: CASSQTGQDNEQFF. Written as DNA, the CDR3 is TGTGCCAGCAGCCAGACGGGACAGGACAATGAGCAGTTCTTC.

This chain uses TRBV19 with TRBJ2-7; D may match TRBD1 or TRBD2 (6 bases each). The CDR3 covers 19 residues. Between the trimmed V and J ends, which lost 4 bases and 3 bases, there was a span of 28 bases. Germline CDR1 reads LNHDA; CDR2 reads SQIVND (reference sequence). The chain's CDR3 is CASSKRVGGPGTKLYEQYF. The CDR3 bases are TGTGCCAGTAGTAAACGCGTTGGGGGGCCCGGGACAAAACTCTACGAGCAGTACTTC.

V usage is TRBV5-6 and J usage is TRBJ2-7, with unresolved D. The CDR3 has 12 residues. The V end was cut by 2 bases, the J end by 5 bases, with 8 bases between. CDR1 is SGHDT and CDR2 is YYEEEE in the germline V gene. CDR3 nucleotide sequence: TGTGCCAGCAGCTTCCACAGCAACGAGCAGTACTTC. The encoded protein is CASSFHSNEQYF.

This chain links TRBV27 with TRBJ1-5, with 7 bases that match TRBD1. This CDR3 has 14 residues. Germline values: CDR1 MNHEY, CDR2 SMNVEV (reference sequence). V lost 1 base and J lost 4; bases outside the gene matches: 1. CDR3 DNA sequence: TGTGCCAGCAGTTTATACAGGGGTAATCAGCCCCAGCATTTT. This sequence encodes CASSLYRGNQPQHF.

V and J are TRBV27 and TRBJ1-1, with a tentative D call TRBD1 (6 bases). Per the germline V gene, CDR1 is MNHEY and CDR2 is SMNVEV (reference sequence). The V end was cut by 2 bases, the J end by 3 bases, with 7 bases between. The CDR3 covers 13 residues. The CDR3 bases are TGTGCCAGCAGTTTAGGACAGCACACTGAAGCTTTCTTT. Translating gives CASSLGQHTEAFF.

Note on this clone: At one end the junction does not follow the germline gene, possibly because of a read error. The chain joins TRBV2 to TRBJ1-2, with 7 bases identical to TRBD1. CDR1 is SNHLY, CDR2 FYNNEI, per germline. This CDR3 is 13 amino acids long. CDR3 sequence (DNA): TGTGCCAGCAATGAACAGGGGCTGGGTGGCTACACCTTC. Protein: CASNEQGLGGYTF.

This sequence joins TRBV6-6 and TRBJ1-2; D is unclear. V lost 2 bases to trimming and J lost 8 bases, with 18 bases between them. The length of the CDR3 is 15 residues. Germline V gene lookup returns CDR1 MNHNY and CDR2 SVGAGI (reference sequence). The CDR3: CASSYVGFGRRGYTF. CDR3 nucleotide sequence: TGTGCCAGCAGTTACGTTGGCTTCGGTCGTCGAGGCTACACCTTC.

This sequence joins TRBV27 and TRBJ2-2, with D uncertain. Between the trimmed V and J ends, which lost 7 bases and 6 bases, there was a span of 18 bases. The CDR3 consists of 15 residues. In germline, CDR1 is MNHEY, CDR2 SMNVEV (reference sequence). The CDR3 loop is CASTRTSNFAGELFF. CDR3 DNA sequence: TGTGCCAGCACTCGGACCTCAAATTTCGCCGGGGAGCTGTTTTTT.

The genes are TRBV10-1 and TRBJ2-1; no clear D gene. Germline assignment: CDR1 WNHNN and CDR2 SYGVQD (reference sequence). V was trimmed by 8 bases and J by 5 bases, leaving 10 bases between them. This CDR3 has 12 residues. CDR3 in amino acids: CASPASHNEQFF. CDR3 DNA: TGCGCCAGCCCCGCCAGCCACAATGAGCAGTTCTTC.

The J gene is TRBJ1-4, the V gene TRBV7-9; tentatively, D is TRBD1 (6 bases). V gave up 1 base and J gave up 8 bases, with 11 bases separating them. Germline CDR1 SEHNR, CDR2 FQNEAQ (reference sequence). The CDR3 has 14 amino acids. CDR3 sequence: CASSLGTAREKLFF. The DNA of the CDR3 is TGTGCCAGCAGCTTAGGGACAGCCCGGGAAAAACTGTTTTTT. The whole variable domain, remainder taken from reference TRBV7-9 and TRBJ1-4, is DTGVSQNPRHKITKRGQNVTFRCDPISEHNRLYWYRQTLGQGPEFLTYFQNEAQLEKSRLLSDRFSAERPKGSFSTLEIQRTEQGDSAMYLCASSLGTAREKLFFGSGTQLSVL.

This chain connects TRBV27 to TRBJ2-7; 9 positions match TRBD2. The CDR3 runs to 16 residues. Germline assignment: CDR1 MNHEY and CDR2 SMNVEV (reference sequence). Germline trimming cut 4 bases from V and 5 bases from J; bases unmatched to any gene: 12. Here the CDR3 reads CASSSPLRGGSHEQYF. CDR3 nucleotides: TGTGCCAGCAGTTCCCCCCTGCGGGGGGGATCCCACGAGCAGTACTTC.

The chain links TRBV2 to TRBJ2-4, with D possibly TRBD2 on 6 matching bases. There are 13 residues in the CDR3. The germline V gene has CDR1 SNHLY and CDR2 FYNNEI. V was clipped by 7 bases and J by 8 bases, with 15 bases between them. The CDR3 region is CASTSSERDIQYF. CDR3 nucleotides: TGTGCCAGCACTTCCTCCGAGCGGGACATTCAGTACTTC.

This chain connects TRBV6-5 to TRBJ2-5; D gene ambiguous. The CDR3 runs 13 residues. Trimming removed 7 bases from V and 2 bases from J, with 11 bases in between. Germline CDR1 reads MNHEY; CDR2 reads SVGAGI. CDR3 loop: CASTSVPQETQYF. The CDR3 DNA reads as TGTGCCAGCACATCGGTCCCTCAAGAGACCCAGTACTTC.

The rearrangement links TRBV10-1 to TRBJ2-7; 9 bases map to TRBD1. V gave up 2 bases and J gave up 0 bases; unmatched junction bases: 8. Germline V gives CDR1 WNHNN, CDR2 SYGVQD (reference sequence). The length of the CDR3 is 17 residues. CDR3 sequence reads: CASSELTGTGHSYEQYF. CDR3 in DNA: TGCGCCAGCAGTGAGCTGACCGGGACAGGGCACTCCTACGAGCAGTACTTC.

The chain is built from TRBV6-1 and TRBJ2-1; 12 bases align to TRBD1. Trimming took 3 bases from V and 8 from J; bases not matched to a gene: 11. This CDR3 is 17 amino acids long. Germline values: CDR1 MNHNS, CDR2 SASEGT. CDR3 amino acids: CASSENTGTGGFDEQFF. The DNA of the CDR3 is TGTGCCAGCAGTGAGAACACCGGGACAGGGGGCTTCGATGAGCAGTTCTTC.

V usage is TRBV2 and J usage is TRBJ2-4; 12 nucleotides line up with TRBD2. The V gene end was trimmed by 4 bases and the J gene end by 0 bases; junction bases not matched to a gene: 13. This CDR3 comprises 20 residues. Per the germline V gene, CDR1 is SNHLY and CDR2 is FYNNEI. This CDR3 is CASSGLPSGRGGLAKNIQYF. CDR3 DNA sequence: TGTGCCAGCAGTGGCCTGCCTAGCGGGAGGGGGGGACTAGCCAAAAACATTCAGTACTTC.

The V gene is TRBV23-1, the J gene TRBJ2-5; D remains unclear. TRBV23-1 is an ORF, with its function uncertain. Deletions cut 2 bases from V and 4 bases from J, with 17 bases between. The CDR3 is 16 amino acids. CDR3 sequence reads: CASSQHYKGFPETQYF. The CDR3 DNA reads as TGCGCCAGCAGTCAACACTACAAGGGTTTCCCAGAGACCCAGTACTTC.

This clone came up once. The V gene is TRBV6-1, the J gene TRBJ1-3; 9 bases are shared with TRBD1. Germline trimming cut 3 bases from V and 0 bases from J; bases unmatched to any gene: 0. Germline values: CDR1 MNHNS, CDR2 SASEGT. The CDR3 runs 15 residues. The CDR3 DNA is TGTGCCAGCAGTGAGACAGGGGGCTCTGGAAACACCATATATTTT. It specifies CASSETGGSGNTIYF.

The chain is built from TRBV7-8 and TRBJ2-1; 7 bases are a match to TRBD2. With 0 bases clipped from V and 0 bases from J, the junction kept 5 bases outside the gene matches. Germline V gene sequence: CDR1 SGHVS, CDR2 FQNEAQ. The CDR3 covers 17 residues. The CDR3 nucleotides read TGTGCCAGCAGCTTAGCGGGTAGCGGGCGCTCCTACAATGAGCAGTTCTTC. It yields the protein CASSLAGSGRSYNEQFF. Combining the CDR3 with reference TRBV7-8 and TRBJ2-1 gives the whole variable domain GAGVSQSPRYKVAKRGQDVALRCDPISGHVSLFWYQQALGQGPEFLTYFQNEAQLDKSGLPSDRFFAERPEGSVSTLKIQRTQQEDSAVYLCASSLAGSGRSYNEQFFGPGTRLTVL.

The V and J genes are TRBV2 and TRBJ1-4, with unresolved D. Germline V gene data show CDR1 as SNHLY and CDR2 as FYNNEI. This CDR3 has 12 residues. V lost 3 bases and J lost 7, with 6 bases in between. The CDR3 coding sequence is TGTGCCAGCAGTGATTCAGGTGAAAAACTGTTTTTT. Protein: CASSDSGEKLFF.

The V gene is TRBV27, the J gene TRBJ2-5; 7 nucleotides match TRBD1. The CDR3 has 16 amino acids. Germline V gene sequence: CDR1 MNHEY, CDR2 SMNVEV (reference sequence). Losses at the gene ends were 5 bases for V and 5 bases for J; bases not matched to a gene: 14. CDR3 bases: TGTGCCAGCAGTGGGCGGACAGGTCTCCACTTGGAGACCCAGTACTTC. It specifies CASSGRTGLHLETQYF.

The chain has TRBV5-1 and TRBJ2-3, with 16 nucleotides matching TRBD2. The V segment lost 0 bases and the J segment 2 bases; nucleotides outside the gene matches: 6. The CDR3 is made up of 19 amino acids. Germline V gene data show CDR1 as SGHRS and CDR2 as YFSETQ. The chain's CDR3 is CASSLGTGTSGRDTDTQYF. The CDR3 nucleotides read TGCGCCAGCAGCTTGGGAACCGGGACTAGCGGGAGGGACACAGATACGCAGTATTTT. Drawing the rest from reference TRBV5-1 and TRBJ2-3, the complete variable domain is KAGVTQTPRYLIKTRGQQVTLSCSPISGHRSVSWYQQTPGQGLQFLFEYFSETQRNKGNFPGRFSGRQFSNSRSEMNVSTLELGDSALYLCASSLGTGTSGRDTDTQYFGPGTRLTVL.

This clone was picked up one time. The chain combines TRBV5-4 with TRBJ2-5, with 13 bases identical to TRBD2. V was clipped by 2 bases and J by 0 bases; unmatched bases: 1. Germline CDR1 is SGHNT and CDR2 is YYREEE (reference sequence). The CDR3 totals 16 residues. The CDR3 reads CASSLLAGGYQETQYF. CDR3 in DNA: TGTGCCAGCAGCTTACTAGCGGGGGGGTACCAAGAGACCCAGTACTTC.

The chain uses TRBV9 and TRBJ2-7; 9 positions match TRBD2. The CDR3 is 16 residues long. Germline V gene sequence: CDR1 SGDLS, CDR2 YYNGEE. The junction had 4 bases not matched to a gene; V was cut back by 0 bases and J by 0 bases. CDR3 sequence reads: CASSVGLAELSYEQYF. The DNA for the CDR3 is TGTGCCAGCAGCGTAGGACTAGCGGAACTCTCCTACGAGCAGTACTTC.

V and J are TRBV6-6 and TRBJ1-2, with D hard to call. The V and J ends lost 6 bases and 2 bases respectively, with 25 bases between them. Germline V gene data show CDR1 as MNHNY and CDR2 as SVGAGI (reference sequence). This CDR3 comprises 18 residues. The CDR3 coding sequence is TGTGCCAGCAGCCGACTAACTAAGGACCCCACGACAAACTATGGCTACACCTTC. As protein: CASSRLTKDPTTNYGYTF.

This chain links TRBV6-5 with TRBJ2-7; possibly TRBD1 for D (5 bases). Trimming stripped 4 bases from V and 6 bases from J, with 10 bases between. Germline assignment: CDR1 MNHEY and CDR2 SVGAGI. The CDR3 length is 12 residues. CDR3 loop: CASSFRVGEQYF. The CDR3 region has the DNA TGTGCCAGCAGTTTCAGGGTCGGCGAGCAGTACTTC.

This chain uses TRBV3-1 (or the pseudogene TRBV3-2) with TRBJ2-7; D may be TRBD1 or TRBD2 (5 bases each). The CDR3 is made up of 15 amino acids. CDR1 is LGHDT and CDR2 is YNNKEL in the germline V gene (reference sequence). Between the trimmed V and J ends, which lost 4 bases and 0 bases, there was a span of 13 bases. CDR3 coding DNA: TGTGCCAGCAGCCCCTCTCCAGGGACCTCCTACGAGCAGTACTTC. Translated: CASSPSPGTSYEQYF.